This T cell receptor beta chain originates from a study of cytomegalovirus exposure and HLA in healthy donors. Study-wide results and caveats: Published work reported that the classifier diagnosed cytomegalovirus status with high specificity and sensitivity. Association of a missense DCLRE1C variant with TCR beta V- and J-gene trimming was reported in a later analysis. Across donors, most TCRs were seen rarely, yet some public ones were widespread.

Participants comprised healthy donors of bone marrow. The primer mix had 60 Vbeta and 13 Jbeta primers. The repertoire was sequenced with immunoSEQ multiplex PCR; TCRdb's copy has only in-frame clones and lacks some. The table shows around 140,000 clones, with approximately 78% occurring only once. Details on this clone: The antigen remains undetermined.

The clonotype was recovered from a woman aged 45-65 years in good health and CMV-seropositive. Sequencing input: PBMCs.

The CDR3 sequence is CASSAAAGLNQPQHF. CDR3 DNA sequence: TGTGCCAGCAGTGCCGCAGCAGGGTTGAATCAGCCCCAGCATTTT. The chain employs TRBV6-1 and TRBJ1-5; possibly TRBD1 for D (5 bases). The CDR3 runs 15 residues. Per the germline V gene, CDR1 is MNHNS and CDR2 is SASEGT. V lost 4 bases, J lost 4 bases, and 14 bases lay in between.